This T cell receptor (beta chain) was sequenced for a study of beta chain features in type 1 diabetes. Study-wide points: In type 1 diabetes patients, VDJ junctions had fewer insertions; deletions at these junctions were more frequent. When Type 1 diabetes patients were examined, their TCRB CDR3s proved moderately but significantly shorter in all four CD4+ subsets.

The entirety of the isolated RNA underwent reverse transcription, so expressed TCRB transcripts were sequenced. Using immunoSEQ multiplex PCR, the repertoire was profiled, and TCRdb retains in-frame clones only, with some absent. The sample lists 200,000 to 300,000 clones, 13% to 15% occurring once. The CDR3 covers 14 residues. Trimming took 3 bases from V and 4 from J; bases not matched to a gene: 5. Germline assignment: CDR1 KGHSH and CDR2 LQKENI. This clone occurred a few times. The antigen is unknown. V and J are TRBV18 and TRBJ1-1, with TRBD1 matching 7 bases. This clonotype was sampled from a woman in her forties in good health. The sample taken for sequencing was naive CD4+ T cells from blood. The CDR3 DNA reads as TGTGCCAGCTCACCTATACAGGGGAGCACTGAAGCTTTCTTT. Amino acid sequence: CASSPIQGSTEAFF.